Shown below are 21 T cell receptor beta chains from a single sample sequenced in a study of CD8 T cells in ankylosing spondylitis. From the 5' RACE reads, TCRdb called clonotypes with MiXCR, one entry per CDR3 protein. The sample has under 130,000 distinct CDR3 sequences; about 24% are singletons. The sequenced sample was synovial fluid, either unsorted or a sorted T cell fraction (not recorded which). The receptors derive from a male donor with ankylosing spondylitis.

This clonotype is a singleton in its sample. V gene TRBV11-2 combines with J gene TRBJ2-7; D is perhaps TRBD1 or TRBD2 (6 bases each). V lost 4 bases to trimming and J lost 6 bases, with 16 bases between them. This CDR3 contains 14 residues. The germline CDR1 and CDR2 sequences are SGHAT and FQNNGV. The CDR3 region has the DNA TGTGCCAGCAGCTCCCCTCGGGGGCCCCTCGAGCAGTACTTC. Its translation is CASSSPRGPLEQYF.

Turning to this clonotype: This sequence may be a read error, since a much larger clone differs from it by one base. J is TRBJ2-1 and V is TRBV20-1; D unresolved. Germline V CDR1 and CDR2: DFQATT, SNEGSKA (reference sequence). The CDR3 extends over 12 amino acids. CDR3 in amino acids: CSVRDGALGQFF. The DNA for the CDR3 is TGCAGTGTTAGAGATGGCGCGCTGGGGCAGTTCTTC.

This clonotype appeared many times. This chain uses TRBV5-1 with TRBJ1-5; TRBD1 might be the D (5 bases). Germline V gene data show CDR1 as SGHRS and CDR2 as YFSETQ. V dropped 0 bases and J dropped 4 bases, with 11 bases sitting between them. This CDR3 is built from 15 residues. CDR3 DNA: TGCGCCAGCAGCTTGGGACACGGGGGAAATCAGCCCCAGCATTTT. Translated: CASSLGHGGNQPQHF.

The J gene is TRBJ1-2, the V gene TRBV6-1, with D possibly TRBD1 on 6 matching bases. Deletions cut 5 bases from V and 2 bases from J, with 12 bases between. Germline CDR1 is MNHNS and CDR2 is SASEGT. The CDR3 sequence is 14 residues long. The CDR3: CASSLRGFNYGYTF. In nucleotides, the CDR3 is TGTGCCAGCAGTCTCAGGGGTTTCAACTATGGCTACACCTTC.

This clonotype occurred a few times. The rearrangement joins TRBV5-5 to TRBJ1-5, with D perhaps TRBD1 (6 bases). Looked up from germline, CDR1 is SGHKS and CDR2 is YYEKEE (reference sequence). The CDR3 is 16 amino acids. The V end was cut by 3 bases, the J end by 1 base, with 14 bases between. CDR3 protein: CASSSETGVSNQPQHF. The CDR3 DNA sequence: TGTGCCAGCAGCTCAGAGACAGGAGTAAGCAATCAGCCCCAGCATTTT.

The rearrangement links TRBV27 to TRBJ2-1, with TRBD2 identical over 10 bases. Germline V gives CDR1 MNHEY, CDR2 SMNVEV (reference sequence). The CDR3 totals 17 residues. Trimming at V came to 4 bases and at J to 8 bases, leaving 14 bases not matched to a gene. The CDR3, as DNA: TGTGCCAGCAGTTCCCACCTCACTAGCGGGATTAATTATGAGCAGTTCTTC. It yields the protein CASSSHLTSGINYEQFF.

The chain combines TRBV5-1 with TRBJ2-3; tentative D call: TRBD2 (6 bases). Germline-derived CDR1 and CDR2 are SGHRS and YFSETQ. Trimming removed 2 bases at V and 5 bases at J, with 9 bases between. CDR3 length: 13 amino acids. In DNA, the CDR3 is TGCGCCAGCAGCTTTGGGGGGATAGATACGCAGTATTTT. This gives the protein CASSFGGIDTQYF. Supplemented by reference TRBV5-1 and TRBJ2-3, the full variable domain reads KAGVTQTPRYLIKTRGQQVTLSCSPISGHRSVSWYQQTPGQGLQFLFEYFSETQRNKGNFPGRFSGRQFSNSRSEMNVSTLELGDSALYLCASSFGGIDTQYFGPGTRLTVL.

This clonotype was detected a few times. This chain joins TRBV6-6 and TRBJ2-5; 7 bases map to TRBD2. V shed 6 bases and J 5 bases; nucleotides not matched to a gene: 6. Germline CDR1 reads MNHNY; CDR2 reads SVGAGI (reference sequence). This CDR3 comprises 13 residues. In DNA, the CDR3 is TGTGCCAGCAGCCGGGGGGTATCGGAGACCCAGTACTTC. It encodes CASSRGVSETQYF.

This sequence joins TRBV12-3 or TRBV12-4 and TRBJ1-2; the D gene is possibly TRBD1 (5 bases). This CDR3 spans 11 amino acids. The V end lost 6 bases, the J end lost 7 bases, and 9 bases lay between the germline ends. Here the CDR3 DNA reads TGTGCCAGCAGCCAGGGAGCTGGCTACACCTTC. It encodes CASSQGAGYTF.

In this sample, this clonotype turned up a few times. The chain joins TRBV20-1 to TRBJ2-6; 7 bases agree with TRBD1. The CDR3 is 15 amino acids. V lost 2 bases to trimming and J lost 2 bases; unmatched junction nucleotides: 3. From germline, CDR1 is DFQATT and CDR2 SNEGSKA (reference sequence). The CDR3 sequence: CSARQGTAGANVLTF. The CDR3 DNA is TGCAGTGCTAGACAAGGGACAGCTGGGGCCAACGTCCTGACTTTC.

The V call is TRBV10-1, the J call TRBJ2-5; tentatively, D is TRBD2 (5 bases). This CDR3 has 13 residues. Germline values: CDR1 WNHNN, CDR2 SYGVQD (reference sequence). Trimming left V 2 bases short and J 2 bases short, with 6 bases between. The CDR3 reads CASSEGLQETQYF. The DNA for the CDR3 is TGCGCCAGCAGTGAGGGACTTCAAGAGACCCAGTACTTC.

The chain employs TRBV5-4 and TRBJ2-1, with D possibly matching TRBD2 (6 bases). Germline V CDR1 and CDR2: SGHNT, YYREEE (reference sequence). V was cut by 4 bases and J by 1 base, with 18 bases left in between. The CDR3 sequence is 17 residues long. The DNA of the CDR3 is TGTGCCAGCAGCCGTCCAAGACTAGAGGCTTCCTACAATGAGCAGTTCTTC. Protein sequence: CASSRPRLEASYNEQFF.

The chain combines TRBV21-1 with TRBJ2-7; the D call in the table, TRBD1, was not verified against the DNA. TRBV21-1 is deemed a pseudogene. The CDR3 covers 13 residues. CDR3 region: CATQGRGTYEQYF. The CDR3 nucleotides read TGTGCCACCCAAGGGCGAGGGACCTACGAGCAGTACTTC.

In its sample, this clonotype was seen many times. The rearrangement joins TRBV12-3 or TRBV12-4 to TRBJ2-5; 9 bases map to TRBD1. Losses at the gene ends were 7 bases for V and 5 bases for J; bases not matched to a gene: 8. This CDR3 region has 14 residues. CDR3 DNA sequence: TGTGCCAGCAACGACCAGGACAGGGGCGAGACCCAGTACTTC. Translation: CASNDQDRGETQYF.

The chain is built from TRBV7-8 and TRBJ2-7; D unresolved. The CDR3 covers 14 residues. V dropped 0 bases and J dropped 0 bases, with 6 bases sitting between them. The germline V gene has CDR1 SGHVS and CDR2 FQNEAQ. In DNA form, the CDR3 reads TGTGCCAGCAGCTTAGCTCTCCCCTCCTACGAGCAGTACTTC. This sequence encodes CASSLALPSYEQYF.

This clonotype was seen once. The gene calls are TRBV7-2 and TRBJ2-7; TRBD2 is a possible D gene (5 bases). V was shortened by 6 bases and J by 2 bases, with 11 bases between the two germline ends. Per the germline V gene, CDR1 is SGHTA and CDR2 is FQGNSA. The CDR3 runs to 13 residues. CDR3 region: CASSSPGTYEQYV. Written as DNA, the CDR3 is TGTGCCAGCAGTAGTCCCGGGACCTACGAGCAGTACGTC.

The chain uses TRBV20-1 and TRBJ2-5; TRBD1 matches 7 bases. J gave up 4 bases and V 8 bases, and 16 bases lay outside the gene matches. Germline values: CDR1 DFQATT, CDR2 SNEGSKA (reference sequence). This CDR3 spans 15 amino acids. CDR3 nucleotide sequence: TGCAGTACCCTTTTAGCGCAGGGGGTTGGAGAGACCCAGTACTTC. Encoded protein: CSTLLAQGVGETQYF.

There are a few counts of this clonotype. The CDR3 loop reads CASSYGPQTRQETQYF. DNA for the CDR3: TGTGCCAGCAGCTACGGGCCCCAGACACGACAAGAGACCCAGTACTTC. The chain recombines TRBV6-2 or TRBV6-3 with TRBJ2-5; D is unresolved. Germline V lookup: CDR1 MNHEY, CDR2 SVGEGT. This CDR3 spans 16 amino acids. Trimming removed 6 bases from V and 2 bases from J, with 19 bases in between.

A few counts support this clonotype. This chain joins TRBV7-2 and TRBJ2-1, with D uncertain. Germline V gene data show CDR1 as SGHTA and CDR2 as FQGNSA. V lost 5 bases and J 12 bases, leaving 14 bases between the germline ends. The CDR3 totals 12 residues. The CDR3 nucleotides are TGTGCCAGCAGCAAATACAGAGAGGTGCAGTTCTTC. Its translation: CASSKYREVQFF.

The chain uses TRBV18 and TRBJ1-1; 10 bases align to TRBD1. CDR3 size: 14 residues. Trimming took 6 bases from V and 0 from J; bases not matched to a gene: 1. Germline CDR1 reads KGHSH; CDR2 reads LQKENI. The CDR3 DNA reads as TGTGCCAGCTCGACAGGGGGCCTGAACACTGAAGCTTTCTTT. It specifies CASSTGGLNTEAFF.

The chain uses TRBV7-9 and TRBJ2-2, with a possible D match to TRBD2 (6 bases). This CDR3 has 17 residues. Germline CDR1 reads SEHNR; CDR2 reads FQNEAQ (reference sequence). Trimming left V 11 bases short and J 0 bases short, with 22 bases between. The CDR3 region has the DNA TGTGCCGGGCGGGTAGCGGAGGGAATATCGAACACCGGGGAGCTGTTTTTT. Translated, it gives CAGRVAEGISNTGELFF.